One sample yielded the 15 T cell receptor beta chains listed below, sequenced in a study of blood T cell repertoires in COVID-19. Generated by immunoSEQ multiplex PCR, the TCRdb table keeps only in-frame clones and is missing some. This sample has roughly 40,000 clones; around nine tenths occur once, and the top ten carry 4.5% to 6.5%. The sequenced material came from peripheral blood. All receptors derive from a human donor in a cohort sampled during active COVID-19.

The chain has TRBV13 and TRBJ2-7; 8 bases align to TRBD1. Germline assignment: CDR1 PRHDT and CDR2 FYEKMQ (reference sequence). This CDR3 region has 14 residues. The trim removed 6 bases at V and 4 bases at J, leaving 8 bases unmatched. CDR3: CASSHRTGHYEQYF. CDR3 DNA sequence: TGTGCCAGCAGTCATCGGACAGGGCATTACGAGCAGTACTTC.

This chain connects TRBV3-1 (or the pseudogene TRBV3-2) to TRBJ2-2, with 12 bases identical to TRBD2. V gave up 0 bases and J gave up 12 bases; unmatched junction bases: 8. Looked up from germline, CDR1 is LGHDT and CDR2 is YNNKEL (reference sequence). The CDR3 length is 16 residues. The CDR3 DNA is TGTGCCAGCAGCCAAGAGCGGACTAGCGGGGTTCGGAAGCTGTTTTTT. It is translated as CASSQERTSGVRKLFF.

This clone was picked up a small number of times. CDR3 sequence reads: CASSITGGTYEQYF. CDR3 DNA sequence: TGTGCCAGCAGTATAACCGGGGGGACCTACGAGCAGTACTTC. This chain joins TRBV6-5 and TRBJ2-7; TRBD2 aligns across 7 bases. Germline V gene lookup returns CDR1 MNHEY and CDR2 SVGAGI. The J segment lost 2 bases and the V segment lost 5 bases, leaving 6 bases of the junction unmatched. CDR3 length: 14 residues.

The chain uses TRBV4-1 and TRBJ1-1; TRBD1 agrees at 8 bases. There are 16 residues in the CDR3. The germline V gene encodes CDR1 MGHRA and CDR2 YSYEKL. With 4 bases clipped from V and 5 bases from J, the junction kept 12 bases outside the gene matches. As DNA, the CDR3 is TGCGCCAGCAGCCCTATCGAACAGGGGGGAGGGACTGAAGCTTTCTTT. Translation gives CASSPIEQGGGTEAFF.

The chain recombines TRBV5-1 with TRBJ1-3; 7 nucleotides align to TRBD1. The CDR3 loop spans 14 amino acids. V was pared by 5 bases and J by 5 bases, with 7 bases of the junction left unmatched. CDR1 and CDR2 (germline): SGHRS, YFSETQ. The CDR3 nucleotides read TGCGCCAGCAGTCCTGGACAGGAGCGAAACACCATATATTTT. Its protein product is CASSPGQERNTIYF. Looking up the rest from reference TRBV5-1 and TRBJ1-3 gives the full variable domain: KAGVTQTPRYLIKTRGQQVTLSCSPISGHRSVSWYQQTPGQGLQFLFEYFSETQRNKGNFPGRFSGRQFSNSRSEMNVSTLELGDSALYLCASSPGQERNTIYFGEGSWLTVV.

The chain carries TRBV9 and TRBJ1-2, with 8 bases fitting TRBD1. The CDR3 is 14 amino acids. The V segment lost 0 bases and the J segment 3 bases; nucleotides outside the gene matches: 1. From germline, CDR1 is SGDLS and CDR2 YYNGEE. In nucleotides, the CDR3 is TGTGCCAGCAGCGTAGGCAGGGGGCACTATGGCTACACCTTC. The encoded protein is CASSVGRGHYGYTF.

The V call is TRBV5-6, the J call TRBJ1-4; D is possibly TRBD1 (5 bases). Germline V gene data show CDR1 as SGHDT and CDR2 as YYEEEE. The CDR3 spans 15 residues. Trimming took off 1 base at V and 3 bases at J, with 10 bases between the two ends. DNA for the CDR3: TGTGCCAGCAGCTTGTTGAACAGGCCTAATGAAAAACTGTTTTTT. This gives the protein CASSLLNRPNEKLFF.

V is TRBV4-1 and J is TRBJ2-7; perhaps TRBD1 as D (6 bases). From germline, CDR1 is MGHRA and CDR2 YSYEKL. The CDR3 is made up of 15 amino acids. V was cut by 0 bases and J by 2 bases, with 11 bases left in between. This CDR3 is CASSQDSGDPYEQYF. In nucleotides, the CDR3 is TGCGCCAGCAGCCAAGATTCAGGGGACCCCTACGAGCAGTACTTC.

This chain joins TRBV27 and TRBJ2-3; 10 bases align to TRBD2. Germline V CDR1 and CDR2: MNHEY, SMNVEV (reference sequence). The CDR3 sequence is 17 residues long. Trimming at V came to 4 bases and at J to 0 bases, leaving 7 bases not matched to a gene. CDR3 region: CASSSLAGIESTDTQYF. CDR3 coding DNA: TGTGCCAGCAGTTCACTAGCGGGAATCGAAAGCACAGATACGCAGTATTTT.

This chain uses TRBV27 with TRBJ2-3, with D perhaps matching TRBD1 (5 bases). The V and J ends lost 6 bases and 1 base respectively, with 17 bases between them. Germline loops: CDR1 MNHEY, CDR2 SMNVEV (reference sequence). The CDR3 sequence is 16 residues long. CDR3 coding DNA: TGTGCCAGCAGCTCATCAGGGTCGTCAGGCACAGATACGCAGTATTTT. Translation: CASSSSGSSGTDTQYF.

The rearrangement links TRBV27 to TRBJ2-7; 8 positions agree with TRBD2. Germline V lookup: CDR1 MNHEY, CDR2 SMNVEV (reference sequence). Unmatched junction bases numbered 6, after V lost 2 bases and J lost 3 bases. The CDR3 length is 15 residues. In nucleotides, the CDR3 is TGTGCCAGCAGTTTACGCGGGAGGCTCAGCTACGAGCAGTACTTC. Translating it yields CASSLRGRLSYEQYF.

The J gene is TRBJ1-1, the V gene TRBV7-9; possible D gene TRBD1, 6 bases. CDR1 and CDR2 (germline): SEHNR, FQNEAQ (reference sequence). V was clipped by 4 bases and J by 0 bases, with 12 bases between them. The CDR3 spans 15 residues. CDR3 sequence reads: CASSYHRELNTEAFF. The CDR3 region has the DNA TGTGCCAGCAGCTATCACAGGGAACTGAACACTGAAGCTTTCTTT.

This clone was found once. V is TRBV6-5 and J is TRBJ1-1; D uncertain. Germline CDR1 and CDR2: MNHEY and SVGAGI. CDR3 length: 14 residues. Trimming left V 7 bases short and J 0 bases short, with 12 bases between. For the CDR3, the DNA is TGTGCCAGCATAGAAGGAGGTTTGAACACTGAAGCTTTCTTT. Its protein is CASIEGGLNTEAFF.

The chain combines TRBV4-3 with TRBJ1-6; D call uncertain. V lost 0 bases and J lost 4, with 4 bases in between. CDR3 size: 14 residues. In germline, CDR1 is LGHNA, CDR2 YSLEER. CDR3 coding DNA: TGCGCCAGCAGCCAAGAGCAGTATAATTCACCCCTCCACTTT. Its protein product is CASSQEQYNSPLHF.

The chain joins TRBV7-9 to TRBJ2-6; D gene uncertain. Germline CDR1 reads SEHNR; CDR2 reads FQNEAQ (reference sequence). This CDR3 is 13 amino acids long. Trimming left V 7 bases short and J 2 bases short, with 6 bases between. CDR3 sequence reads: CASTTAGANVLTF. The CDR3 coding sequence is TGTGCCAGCACCACTGCTGGGGCCAACGTCCTGACTTTC.